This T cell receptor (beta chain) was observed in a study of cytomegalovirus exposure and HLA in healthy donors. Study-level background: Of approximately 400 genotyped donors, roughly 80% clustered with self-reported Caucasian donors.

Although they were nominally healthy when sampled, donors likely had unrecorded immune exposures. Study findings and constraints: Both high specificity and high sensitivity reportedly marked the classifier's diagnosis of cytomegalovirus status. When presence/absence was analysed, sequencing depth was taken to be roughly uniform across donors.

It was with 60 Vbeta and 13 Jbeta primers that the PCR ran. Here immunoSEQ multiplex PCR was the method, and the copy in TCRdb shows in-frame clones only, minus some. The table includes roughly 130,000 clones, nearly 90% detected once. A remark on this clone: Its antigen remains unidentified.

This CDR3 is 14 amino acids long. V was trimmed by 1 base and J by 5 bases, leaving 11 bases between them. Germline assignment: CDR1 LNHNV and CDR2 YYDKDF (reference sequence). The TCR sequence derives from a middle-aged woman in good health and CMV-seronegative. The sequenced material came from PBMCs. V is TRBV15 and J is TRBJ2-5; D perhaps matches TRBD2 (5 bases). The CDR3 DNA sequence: TGTGCCACCAGCAGAGGGGAGAACATGGAGACCCAGTACTTC. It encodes CATSRGENMETQYF.